This record covers a single T cell receptor beta chain. This record belongs to a study of blood T cell repertoires in COVID-19. About the research overall: The United States, Italy and Spain supplied acute and convalescent COVID-19 samples. T cells, B-cell-depleted T cells, or PBMCs supplied cDNA or gDNA.

V lost 4 bases and J lost 2; bases outside the gene matches: 2. This CDR3 region has 15 residues. Per the germline V gene, CDR1 is SGDLS and CDR2 is YYNGEE. Libraries were prepared by immunoSEQ multiplex PCR; TCRdb keeps only in-frame clonotypes and omits some of them. In the table there are under 130,000 clones, around 81% of which are singletons. Sequenced input: peripheral blood. The rearrangement links TRBV9 to TRBJ2-1; 11 bases are a match to TRBD2. The receptor was derived from a woman aged 70-85 years with acute or convalescent COVID-19. The CDR3 DNA follows: TGTGCCAGCAGCCTTAGCGGGAGGGCCTACAATGAGCAGTTCTTC. This gives the protein CASSLSGRAYNEQFF.